This T cell receptor beta chain appears in the sequencing data of a study of T cell changes during pregnancy in multiple sclerosis. V was pared by 1 base and J by 1 base, with 10 bases between. The CDR3 length is 15 residues. Per the germline V gene, CDR1 is LGHNA and CDR2 is YSLEER. Generated by immunoSEQ multiplex PCR, the TCRdb table keeps only in-frame clones and is missing some. The data show under 70,000 clones, about nine tenths seen once. The sequence came from a female donor in good health, enrolled as a control in a pregnancy study. Sequencing used peripheral blood, obtained after pregnancy. V and J are TRBV4-3 and TRBJ1-1; possible D gene TRBD1, 6 bases. The CDR3 region is CASSQARTENTEAFF. The CDR3 region has the DNA TGCGCCAGCAGCCAAGCTCGGACAGAGAACACTGAAGCTTTCTTT.